This T cell receptor beta chain came from a study of PD-L1 blockade in urothelial cancer. TCRdb keeps only in-frame clones here, not all; method: immunoSEQ multiplex PCR. The sample contains roughly 130,000 clones, about 81% of which appear only once. Noted time point: pretreatment peripheral blood. The CDR3 runs to 15 residues. Looked up from germline, CDR1 is SGHDT and CDR2 is YYEEEE. Trimming pared 4 bases from V and 7 bases from J, leaving 21 bases between. This receptor was identified in a man aged 45-65 years with urothelial cancer. V and J are TRBV5-6 and TRBJ2-7; a possible D gene is TRBD2 (7 bases). The sequences come from PBMCs, collected around atezolizumab (anti-PD-L1) treatment. The CDR3 nucleotides are TGTGCCAGCAGCCCGCCGGGGGCGGGAGTGGGAGAGCAGTACTTC. Translating it yields CASSPPGAGVGEQYF.